One sample yielded the 6 T cell receptor beta chains listed below, sequenced in a study of T-cell reconstitution after alpha-beta-depleted transplantation in children. Unique molecular identifiers were incorporated into the prepared TCRbeta library. TCRdb passed the PCR reads through MiXCR, listing each CDR3 protein once. The sample lists about 240,000 distinct CDR3 sequences, more than 20% seen once, with around 2.5% in the top ten. The specimen comprised PBMCs, sampled before TCRalphabeta/CD19-depleted stem cell transplant. The receptors stem from a girl aged 2-9 years with Fanconi anemia, due to receive a stem cell transplant.

This clonotype was detected ten times or more. The chain has TRBV20-1 and TRBJ2-7; D is perhaps TRBD1 (5 bases). The V end was cut by 0 bases, the J end by 2 bases, with 14 bases between. The germline V gene has CDR1 DFQATT and CDR2 SNEGSKA (reference sequence). The CDR3 length is 15 residues. CDR3 residues: CSARDRGSMAYEQYF. The CDR3 DNA follows: TGCAGTGCTAGAGATAGGGGCAGTATGGCCTACGAGCAGTACTTC.

This clonotype occurred many times. The gene calls are TRBV7-2 and TRBJ2-3; TRBD1 matches at 12 bases. The CDR3 totals 15 residues. Germline CDR1 reads SGHTA; CDR2 reads FQGNSA. Trimming at V came to 6 bases and at J to 8 bases, leaving 9 bases not matched to a gene. Written as DNA, the CDR3 is TGTGCCAGCAGTTCGGGACAGGGGGCTTCCCCTACGCAGTATTTT. Protein sequence: CASSSGQGASPTQYF.

The genes are TRBV7-9 and TRBJ2-1; D is unresolved. The CDR3 has 11 amino acids. Germline-derived CDR1 and CDR2 are SEHNR and FQNEAQ (reference sequence). With 11 bases removed from V and 10 bases from J, the gap between germline ends came to 15 bases. CDR3 loop: CAGENPAEQFF. The DNA of the CDR3 is TGTGCCGGCGAGAATCCAGCGGAGCAGTTCTTC.

The chain has TRBV9 and TRBJ2-3; unclear D gene. Germline V gene data show CDR1 as SGDLS and CDR2 as YYNGEE. This CDR3 has 13 amino acids. The V gene lost 0 bases and the J gene lost 6 bases, with 8 bases spanning the gap. The CDR3 protein is CASSVAGWDTQYF. The CDR3 bases are TGTGCCAGCAGCGTAGCGGGTTGGGATACGCAGTATTTT.

This clonotype showed up just a few times. The gene calls are TRBV20-1 and TRBJ1-2; D is uncertain. Per germline, CDR1 DFQATT and CDR2 SNEGSKA (reference sequence). V was clipped by 2 bases and J by 3 bases, with 7 bases between them. This CDR3 is built from 12 residues. CDR3 loop: CSARLGHYGYTF. The CDR3 DNA is TGCAGTGCTAGATTGGGCCACTATGGCTACACCTTC.

This clonotype occurred a few times. A read error may be the cause here, since a much bigger clone is one base away. The chain carries TRBV29-1 and TRBJ2-3; D not certain. The CDR3 is 10 residues long. Germline V gene lookup returns CDR1 SQVTM and CDR2 ANQGSEA. Trimming took 3 bases from V and 5 from J, leaving 3 bases between them. The CDR3 loop reads CSVDGDTQYF. The CDR3 bases are TGCAGCGTTGATGGAGATACGCAGTATTTT.